What follows is one T cell receptor beta chain and its context. Its antigen is undetermined. The TCRbeta library incorporated unique molecular identifiers. Via MiXCR, TCRdb re-called the PCR reads, giving one row per CDR3 protein. The sample lists under 850,000 distinct CDR3 sequences; roughly 13% were seen once. This entry comes from a study of T-cell reconstitution after alpha-beta-depleted transplantation in children. General observations from the study: T-cell counts and diversity at one year following transplant were attributed mainly to newly produced T cells. By about two months after transplant, alpha-beta T cells reportedly arose from several hundred graft clones that had expanded. The origin of high day-60 TCRbeta diversity in some patients lay in surviving recipient T cells and thymic progenitors.

The CDR3 runs to 15 residues. Germline CDR1 is SGHNT and CDR2 is YYREEE (reference sequence). Trimming at V came to 3 bases and at J to 7 bases, leaving 8 bases not matched to a gene. Sequences were derived from PBMCs, sampled before TCRalphabeta/CD19-depleted stem cell transplant. This clonotype was obtained from a girl aged 2-10 years with congenital amegakaryocytic thrombocytopenia, due to receive a stem cell transplant. This chain connects TRBV5-4 to TRBJ2-1, with 9 bases that match TRBD2. Here the CDR3 DNA reads TGTGCCAGCAGCTGGTGGGCGGGAGGGCCGAATGAGCAGTTCTTC. Translated: CASSWWAGGPNEQFF.